This T cell receptor (beta chain) was retrieved from a study of blood T cells in healthy people across ages (dated by TCRdb to about 2015). Describing the broader study: In model experiments, roughly one uniquely barcoded TCR beta cDNA molecule per two T cells was captured by template switching. The study measured age-related changes in TCR beta repertoire diversity using deep sequencing normalized with unique cDNA molecular identifiers. The donors were divided into four age groups: young (average around 17 years), middle-aged (approximately 39), aged (about 56) and long-lived (about 80). To avoid experimental bias, donors of different ages were randomly spread across the sequencing lanes. Two additional independent replicas of 1 million unique cDNA reads from the same blood draw were analyzed for two donors (one aged 18 to 30 and one aged 80 or older).

The roughly 42 donors, aged roughly 6 to 95 years, were systemically healthy Caucasian individuals from Russia. Each donor gave 8 to 10 milliliters of peripheral blood, collected into EDTA-treated Vacutainer tubes. Ficoll-Paque density-gradient centrifugation was used to isolate PBMCs, with at least 6 million obtained per sample. Trizol reagent was used to extract total RNA from the PBMCs, yielding at least 5.5 micrograms per sample. The percentages of naive CD45RAhigh/CD27high T cells were determined by flow cytometry on a PBMC aliquot from every donor. The library was made by 5' RACE. Sequencing was carried out with an Illumina HiSeq 2500. A second PCR of roughly 6 to 11 cycles was run with a J-beta primer mix and a sample-barcoded 5' primer. A unique molecular identifier was introduced onto each TCR beta cDNA molecule by a template-switch 5' adaptor carrying 12 random nucleotides. Each sample yielded at least 3 million CDR3-containing paired-end reads. First-strand cDNA synthesis was performed from all RNA using the Mint cDNA synthesis kit, with priming by a TRBC-specific oligonucleotide. After uracil-DNA glycosylase treatment, a first 18-cycle PCR used universal primers M1SS and BC2_uni_R on all cDNA. In the authors' own workflow: For normalization, 1 million high-quality reads, each with a distinct molecular identifier, were randomly selected from each sample. Instead of being binned into consensus sequences, reads with shared molecular identifiers were discarded. MiTCR, with a Q25 quality threshold and the strictest error-elimination algorithm, was used for CDR3 identification, clonotype clustering and error correction. Lower-bound total TCR beta diversity was estimated with a nonparametric unseen species model using Euler transformation. TCRdb applied fastp at Q25 and MiXCR to the public reads, then kept only in-frame beta chains. A single entry per CDR3 protein holds the most common genes and DNA from its merged rows. The authors' filters were not applied to this entry. The sample profile shows some 1.6 million distinct CDR3 sequences; 30% to 40% of them were found once. The top ten constitute 11% of the sample.

Only one count was recorded for this clonotype. Its antigen is currently not known. Base qualities are not provided; no much larger clone lies one nucleotide away. One read gives only weak evidence. What the work shows at the level of the full study, not this receptor alone: There was a strong correlation between observed TCR beta diversity and the percentage of naive T cells measured by flow cytometry. Because donor CMV infection status was unknown, age-related changes in expanded clonotypes were potentially confounded. Conclusive comparison of naive and antigen-experienced compartments was prevented by the profiling of bulk unsorted PBMCs. Estimates of total diversity based on one million sequenced T cells were considered lower bounds and underestimates. Observed TCR beta diversity per million T cells fell roughly linearly with age, and a significant reduction was already apparent by age roughly 41. Compared with the aged group, the long-lived group had more naive CD4+ T cells, fewer expanded clones and increased TCR diversity, suggesting age selection.

V lost 8 bases and J lost 4 bases; the stretch between them is 11 bases long. Taken from cysteine to phenylalanine, the CDR3 has 12 residues. The sequence is cut down to CDR3 DNA, 36 bases in frame from base 1. CDR1 and CDR2 were assigned from the germline V gene as MNHEY and SVGAGI. Recombination connected TRBV6-5 to TRBJ1-1; tentative D gene TRBD1, with 5 bases matching. The sequenced sample consisted of blood. This receptor was obtained from a woman in her twenties or thirties in good health. The CDR3 has the sequence CASVGVGTEAFF. The nucleotides read TGTGCCAGCGTGGGGGTTGGCACTGAAGCTTTCTTT.